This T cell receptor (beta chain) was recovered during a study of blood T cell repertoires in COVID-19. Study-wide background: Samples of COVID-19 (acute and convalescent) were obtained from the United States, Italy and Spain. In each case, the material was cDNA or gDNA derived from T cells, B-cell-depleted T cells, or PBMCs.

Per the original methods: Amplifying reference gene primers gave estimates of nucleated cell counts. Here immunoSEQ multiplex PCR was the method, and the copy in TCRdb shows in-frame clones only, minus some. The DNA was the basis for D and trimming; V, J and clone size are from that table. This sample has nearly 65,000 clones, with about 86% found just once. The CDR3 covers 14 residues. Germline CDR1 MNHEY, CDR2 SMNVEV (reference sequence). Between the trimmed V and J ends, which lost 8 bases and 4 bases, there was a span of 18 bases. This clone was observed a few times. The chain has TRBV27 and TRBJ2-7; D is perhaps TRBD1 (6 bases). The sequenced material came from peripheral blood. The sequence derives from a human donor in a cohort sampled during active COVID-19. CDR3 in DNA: TGTGCCAGCCGTCCCGGGACACTCGCTTACGAGCAGTACTTC. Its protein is CASRPGTLAYEQYF.